This section outlines one TCR beta chain sequence together with its context. Every sampled donor was Caucasian and healthy. This record comes from a study of identical twins. TCRdb recomputed calls from the 5' RACE reads with MiXCR, one row per CDR3 protein. Counted here are over 600,000 distinct CDR3 sequences, 21% occurring once; the ten biggest clones make up 4% to 5.5%. These data also formed part of another study, on T cells expressing NK-cell markers. As reported in that work: There were seven HCMV-seropositive donors and one seronegative donor among the eight sequenced.

The sequence was collected from a young woman in good health. The specimen sequenced was PBMCs.

The CDR3: CSALGTSGSYNEQFF. The DNA of the CDR3 is TGCAGCGCCCTTGGGACTAGCGGCTCCTACAATGAGCAGTTCTTC. The V gene is TRBV29-1, the J gene TRBJ2-1, with TRBD2 matching over 11 bases. Trimming cost V 7 bases and J 0 bases; bases outside gene matches: 5. This CDR3 is built from 15 residues. CDR1 and CDR2 (germline): SQVTM, ANQGSEA.